These 8 T cell receptor beta chains share one sample of origin, sequenced in a study of identical twins. From the 5' RACE reads, TCRdb called clonotypes with MiXCR, one entry per CDR3 protein. The repertoire holds 450,000 to 650,000 distinct CDR3 sequences, roughly 15% seen once, with around 0.4% in the top ten. The same sample was also studied in work on yellow fever vaccine responses in identical twins.

The sequenced sample was CD4+ T cells sorted from blood. The receptors derive from a woman aged 18-35 years in good health.

V usage is TRBV20-1 and J usage is TRBJ2-7; 7 positions match TRBD1. J was trimmed by 1 base and V by 5 bases; bases with no gene match: 17. The CDR3 covers 17 residues. CDR1 is DFQATT and CDR2 is SNEGSKA in the germline V gene (reference sequence). CDR3 in DNA: TGCAGTGCTTTAGCTCTTTCCGGGACAGTAGAGTCCTACGAGCAGTACTTC. Residues: CSALALSGTVESYEQYF.

This clonotype appeared a few times. The V call is TRBV6-1, the J call TRBJ2-1; a weak D match, TRBD2 (6 bases). Between the trimmed V and J ends, which lost 2 bases and 9 bases, there was a span of 14 bases. The CDR3 has 14 amino acids. CDR1 and CDR2 (germline): MNHNS, SASEGT. The CDR3 sequence is CASSERGGMGEQFF. The CDR3 bases are TGTGCCAGCAGTGAAAGGGGCGGGATGGGTGAGCAGTTCTTC.

The chain uses TRBV5-1 and TRBJ2-1; TRBD2 aligns across 10 bases. V shed 5 bases and J 0 bases; nucleotides not matched to a gene: 5. CDR1 is SGHRS, CDR2 YFSETQ, per germline. This CDR3 has 16 residues. CDR3 sequence: CASRGAGGPSYNEQFF. The CDR3 DNA reads TGCGCCAGCAGAGGAGCGGGAGGGCCCTCCTACAATGAGCAGTTCTTC.

This clonotype has only a few counts. The chain recombines TRBV13 with TRBJ2-7; TRBD2 matches at 7 bases. The CDR3 runs 14 residues. The trim removed 2 bases at V and 4 bases at J, leaving 5 bases unmatched. Germline V lookup: CDR1 PRHDT, CDR2 FYEKMQ (reference sequence). The CDR3: CASSLRGSRYEQYF. As DNA, the CDR3 is TGTGCCAGCAGCTTACGCGGGAGTAGATACGAGCAGTACTTC.

There are a few counts of this clonotype. The chain recombines TRBV5-1 with TRBJ2-4; no definite D call. Germline V gene data show CDR1 as SGHRS and CDR2 as YFSETQ. V was cut by 4 bases and J by 6 bases, with 20 bases left in between. This CDR3 region has 16 residues. The CDR3 DNA sequence: TGCGCCAGCAGCCTGAGGTTGGGTCCCGATTTAAACATTCAGTACTTC. It is translated as CASSLRLGPDLNIQYF.

This clonotype has a handful of counts. The CDR3 loop is CASSQGYSGETMSKKQFF. DNA of the CDR3: TGTGCCAGCAGCCAAGGATATAGCGGGGAGACAATGAGTAAGAAGCAGTTCTTC. V is TRBV2 and J is TRBJ2-1; TRBD2 matches at 8 bases. Germline V gene lookup returns CDR1 SNHLY and CDR2 FYNNEI. The CDR3 consists of 18 residues. V lost 6 bases, J lost 11 bases, and 24 bases stayed unmatched.

This rearrangement joins TRBV29-1 to TRBJ2-1; 11 nucleotides agree with TRBD2. V lost 7 bases to trimming and J lost 8 bases; unmatched junction nucleotides: 10. Germline CDR1 and CDR2: SQVTM and ANQGSEA. The CDR3 extends over 14 amino acids. CDR3 in DNA: TGCAGCGGAAAAACTAGCGGGAGCATCCATGAGCAGTTCTTC. Protein product: CSGKTSGSIHEQFF.

This clonotype was counted many times. This sequence joins TRBV18 and TRBJ1-2; D is unresolved. Germline CDR1 is KGHSH and CDR2 is LQKENI. V was trimmed by 0 bases and J by 0 bases, leaving 8 bases between them. The CDR3 runs to 15 residues. CDR3 nucleotides: TGTGCCAGCTCACCACCTGCCGGACCTAACTATGGCTACACCTTC. Its protein is CASSPPAGPNYGYTF.